The sequence of this TCR beta chain was determined in a study of T cell repertoires in cytomegalovirus infection. Across the whole study: Matching HLA type and CMV infection were both indicated by public TCR beta signatures. Study-level results: HLA-C-restricted CMV-specific TCR beta clonotypes prevailed in the ex vivo response. Carriers of CMV plus the relevant HLA were identified by cumulative public TCR beta family frequency.

TCRdb re-called the reads through MiXCR, storing one row per CDR3 protein. The repertoire holds 750,000 to 950,000 distinct CDR3 sequences, roughly 29% seen once, with roughly 14% in the top ten. The J segment lost 5 bases and the V segment lost 2 bases, leaving 0 bases of the junction unmatched. The V gene's germline CDR1 is LNHDA and CDR2 SQIVND (reference sequence). The CDR3 length is 13 residues. This clonotype was observed a few times. Its antigen is unknown. Sequenced here: cultured CD8+ T cells from PBMCs, sampled from culture after CMV antigen stimulation. The clonotype comes from a human donor in good health (CMV status not recorded). Some clones in this sample may be carry-over from other donors' samples. This chain links TRBV19 with TRBJ2-1, with 7 bases identical to TRBD2. The CDR3, as DNA: TGTGCCAGTAGTATACGGGGGGACAATGAGCAGTTCTTC. Protein product: CASSIRGDNEQFF.